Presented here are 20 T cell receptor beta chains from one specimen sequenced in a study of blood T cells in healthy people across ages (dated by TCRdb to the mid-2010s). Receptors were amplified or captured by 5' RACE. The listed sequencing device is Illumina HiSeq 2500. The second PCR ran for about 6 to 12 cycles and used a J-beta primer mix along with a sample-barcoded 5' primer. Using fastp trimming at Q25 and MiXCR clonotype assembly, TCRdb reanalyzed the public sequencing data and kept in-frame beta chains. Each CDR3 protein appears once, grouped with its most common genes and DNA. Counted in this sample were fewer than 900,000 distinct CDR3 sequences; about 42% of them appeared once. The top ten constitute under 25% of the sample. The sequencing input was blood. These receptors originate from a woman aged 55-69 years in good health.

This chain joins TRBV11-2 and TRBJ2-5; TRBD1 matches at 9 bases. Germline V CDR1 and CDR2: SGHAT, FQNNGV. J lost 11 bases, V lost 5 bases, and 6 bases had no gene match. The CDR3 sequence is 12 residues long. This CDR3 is CASSTRDREQYF. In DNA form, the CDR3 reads TGTGCCAGCAGCACCCGGGACAGGGAGCAGTACTTC.

The CDR3 sequence: CASSFLSLSTDTQYF. CDR3 in DNA: TGTGCCAGCAGCTTCCTCTCCTTGTCCACAGATACGCAGTATTTT. This sequence joins TRBV7-9 and TRBJ2-3; D not resolved. Trimming took off 3 bases at V and 2 bases at J, with 12 bases between the two ends. The CDR3 is made up of 15 amino acids. Germline values: CDR1 SEHNR, CDR2 FQNEAQ (reference sequence).

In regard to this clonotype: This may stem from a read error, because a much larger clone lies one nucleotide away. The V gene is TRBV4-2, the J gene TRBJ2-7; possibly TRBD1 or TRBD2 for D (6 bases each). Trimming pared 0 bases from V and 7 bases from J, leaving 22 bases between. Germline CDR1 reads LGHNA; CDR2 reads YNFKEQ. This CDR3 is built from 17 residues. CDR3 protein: CASSQDLEGGSYNEQYF. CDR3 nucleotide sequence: TGTGCCAGCAGCCAAGATTTGGAGGGGGGCTCCTACAATGAGCAGTACTTC.

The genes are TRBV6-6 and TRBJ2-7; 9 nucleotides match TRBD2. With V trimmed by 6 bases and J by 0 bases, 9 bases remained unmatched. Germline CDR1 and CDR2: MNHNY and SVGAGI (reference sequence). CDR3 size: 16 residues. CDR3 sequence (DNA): TGTGCCAGCAGAGTAGCGGGGGCCCCCACCTCCTACGAGCAGTACTTC. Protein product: CASRVAGAPTSYEQYF.

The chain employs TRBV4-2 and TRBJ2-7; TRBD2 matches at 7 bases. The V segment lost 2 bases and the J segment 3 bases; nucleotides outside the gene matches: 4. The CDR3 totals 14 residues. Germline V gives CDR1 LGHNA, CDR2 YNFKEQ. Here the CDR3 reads CASSQNGGGYEQYF. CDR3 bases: TGTGCCAGCAGCCAAAATGGGGGGGGCTACGAGCAGTACTTC.

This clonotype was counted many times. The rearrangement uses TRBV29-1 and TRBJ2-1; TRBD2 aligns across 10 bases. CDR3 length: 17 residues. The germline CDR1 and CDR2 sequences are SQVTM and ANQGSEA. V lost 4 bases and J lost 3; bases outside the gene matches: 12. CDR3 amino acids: CSVVVAGGITDYNEQFF. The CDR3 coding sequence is TGCAGCGTTGTAGTAGCGGGAGGAATCACGGACTACAATGAGCAGTTCTTC.

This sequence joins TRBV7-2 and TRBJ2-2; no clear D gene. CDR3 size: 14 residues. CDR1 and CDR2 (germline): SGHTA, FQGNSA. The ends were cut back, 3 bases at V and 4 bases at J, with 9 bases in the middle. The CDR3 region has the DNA TGTGCCAGCAGCTTCGAGGTGGCCACCGGGGAGCTGTTTTTT. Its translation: CASSFEVATGELFF.

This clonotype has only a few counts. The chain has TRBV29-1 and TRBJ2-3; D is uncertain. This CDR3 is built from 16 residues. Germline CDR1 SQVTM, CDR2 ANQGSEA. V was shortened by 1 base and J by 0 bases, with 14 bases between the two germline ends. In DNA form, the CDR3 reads TGCAGCGTTGAAGTCCGGCGGACGACTAGCACAGATACGCAGTATTTT. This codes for CSVEVRRTTSTDTQYF.

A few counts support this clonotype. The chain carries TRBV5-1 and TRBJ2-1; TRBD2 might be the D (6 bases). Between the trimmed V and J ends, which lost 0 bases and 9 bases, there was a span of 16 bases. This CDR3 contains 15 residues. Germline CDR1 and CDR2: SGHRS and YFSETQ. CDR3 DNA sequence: TGCGCCAGCAGCTTGGCTCAGGGCAAGGGAGGTGAGCAGTTCTTC. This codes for CASSLAQGKGGEQFF.

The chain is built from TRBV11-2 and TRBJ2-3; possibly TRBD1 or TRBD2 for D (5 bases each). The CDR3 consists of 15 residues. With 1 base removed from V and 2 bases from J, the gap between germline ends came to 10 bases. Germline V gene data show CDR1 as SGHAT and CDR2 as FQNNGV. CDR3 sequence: CASSLGGAVTDTQYF. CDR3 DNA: TGTGCCAGCAGCTTAGGAGGGGCCGTCACAGATACGCAGTATTTT.

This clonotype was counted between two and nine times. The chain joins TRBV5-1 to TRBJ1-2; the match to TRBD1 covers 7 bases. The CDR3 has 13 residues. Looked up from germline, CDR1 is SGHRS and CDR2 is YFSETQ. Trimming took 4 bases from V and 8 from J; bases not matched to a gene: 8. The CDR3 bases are TGCGCCAGCAGCCCCGGGACAGCAGACGGCTACACCTTC. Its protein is CASSPGTADGYTF.

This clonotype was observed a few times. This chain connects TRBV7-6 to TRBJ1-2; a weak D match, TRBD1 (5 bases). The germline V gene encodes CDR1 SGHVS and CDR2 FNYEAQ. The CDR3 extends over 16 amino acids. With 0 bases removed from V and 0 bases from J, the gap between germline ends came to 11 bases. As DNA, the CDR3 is TGTGCCAGCAGCTTAGCTGCAGGGAGGGCTAACTATGGCTACACCTTC. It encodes CASSLAAGRANYGYTF.

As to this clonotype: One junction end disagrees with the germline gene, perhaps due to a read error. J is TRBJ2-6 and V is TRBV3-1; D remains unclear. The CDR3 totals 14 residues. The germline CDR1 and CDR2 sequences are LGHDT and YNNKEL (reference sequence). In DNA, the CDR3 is TGTGCCAGCAGCCAACCAGCAACGGCCTACGTCCTGACTTTC. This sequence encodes CASSQPATAYVLTF.

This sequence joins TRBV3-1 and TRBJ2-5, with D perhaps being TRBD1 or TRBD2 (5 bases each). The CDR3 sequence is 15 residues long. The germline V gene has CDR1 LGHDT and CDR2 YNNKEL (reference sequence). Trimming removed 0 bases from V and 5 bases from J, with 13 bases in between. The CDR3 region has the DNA TGTGCCAGCAGCCAAGATGCCCGGGGCGGGGAGACCCAGTACTTC. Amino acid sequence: CASSQDARGGETQYF.

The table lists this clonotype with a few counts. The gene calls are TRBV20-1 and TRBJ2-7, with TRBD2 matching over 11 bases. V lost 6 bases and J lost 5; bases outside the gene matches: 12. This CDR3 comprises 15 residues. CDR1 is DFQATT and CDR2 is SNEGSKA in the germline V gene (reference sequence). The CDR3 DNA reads TGCAGTGCCTCGGGACTAGCGGTGCTGGGGGACGAGCAGTACTTC. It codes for CSASGLAVLGDEQYF.

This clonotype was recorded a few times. CDR3 DNA: TGCAGCGTTGGAGAAAGGGACGAGACCCAGTACTTC. The encoded protein is CSVGERDETQYF. The gene calls are TRBV29-1 and TRBJ2-5; D is possibly TRBD1 or TRBD2 (5 bases each). The germline V gene encodes CDR1 SQVTM and CDR2 ANQGSEA. The germline V and J ends were trimmed by 4 bases and 5 bases, with 11 bases remaining between them. The CDR3 extends over 12 amino acids.

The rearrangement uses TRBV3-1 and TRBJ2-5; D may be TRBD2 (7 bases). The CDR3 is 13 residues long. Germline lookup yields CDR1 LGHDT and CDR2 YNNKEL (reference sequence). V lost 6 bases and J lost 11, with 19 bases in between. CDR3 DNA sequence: TGTGCCAGCAGTCTCCGGGGGGACAATGAGCAGTACTTC. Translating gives CASSLRGDNEQYF.

This CDR3 reads CASSLGQTSLAYEQYF. The CDR3 region has the DNA TGTGCCAGCAGTTTAGGACAGACTAGCCTCGCCTACGAGCAGTACTTC. The chain links TRBV12-3 or TRBV12-4 to TRBJ2-7; 7 bases line up with TRBD2. This CDR3 comprises 16 residues. V shed 1 base, J shed 2 bases, and the junction held 8 bases outside the gene matches.

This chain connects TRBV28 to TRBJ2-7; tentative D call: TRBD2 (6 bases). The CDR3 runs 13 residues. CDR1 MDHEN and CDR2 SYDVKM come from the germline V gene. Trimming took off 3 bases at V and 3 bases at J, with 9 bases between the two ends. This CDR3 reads CASSFSGRYEQYF. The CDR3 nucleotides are TGTGCCAGCAGTTTCAGCGGGCGCTACGAGCAGTACTTC.

CDR3 nucleotide sequence: TGTGCCAGCAGCTTGGGACAGGGTCTCACAGATACGCAGTATTTT. Protein: CASSLGQGLTDTQYF. The chain joins TRBV7-3 to TRBJ2-3, with 9 bases matching TRBD1. V lost 3 bases to trimming and J lost 2 bases; unmatched junction nucleotides: 3. Germline CDR1 and CDR2: SGHTA and FQGTGA. This CDR3 is 15 amino acids long.